The 17 T cell receptor beta chains given below trace back to one sample, sequenced in a study of CD8 T cells in ankylosing spondylitis. From the 5' RACE reads, TCRdb called clonotypes with MiXCR, one entry per CDR3 protein. The sample has over 150,000 distinct CDR3 sequences; 9.5% to 15% are singletons. Material: blood, either unsorted or a sorted T cell fraction (not recorded which). These receptors originate from a male donor with ankylosing spondylitis or in good health (not recorded which).

This clonotype has just a few counts. J is TRBJ2-1 and V is TRBV6-5, with TRBD2 matching 11 bases. The germline CDR1 and CDR2 sequences are MNHEY and SVGAGI. V dropped 1 base and J dropped 0; count of bases not matched to a gene: 5. This CDR3 comprises 18 residues. The CDR3 DNA reads TGTGCCAGCAGTTACTTCCCTACTAGCGGGAGCTCCTACAATGAGCAGTTCTTC. Its translation is CASSYFPTSGSSYNEQFF.

This clonotype was detected a few times. The V and J genes are TRBV12-3 or TRBV12-4 and TRBJ2-7; 12 bases map to TRBD2. With 2 bases clipped from V and 2 bases from J, the junction kept 10 bases outside the gene matches. The CDR3 spans 18 residues. The CDR3 is CASSLSTSGRSGTYEQYF. The CDR3 DNA follows: TGTGCCAGCAGTTTAAGTACTAGCGGGAGGAGCGGCACCTACGAGCAGTACTTC.

The chain uses TRBV13 and TRBJ2-7; 13 bases match TRBD2. Germline V gene lookup returns CDR1 PRHDT and CDR2 FYEKMQ (reference sequence). This CDR3 spans 16 amino acids. J was trimmed by 0 bases and V by 5 bases; bases with no gene match: 4. The CDR3 sequence: CASSVGTSGASYEQYF. The CDR3 nucleotides read TGTGCCAGCAGCGTGGGGACTAGCGGGGCCTCCTACGAGCAGTACTTC. Supplemented by reference TRBV13 and TRBJ2-7, the full variable domain reads AAGVIQSPRHLIKEKRETATLKCYPIPRHDTVYWYQQGPGQDPQFLISFYEKMQSDKGSIPDRFSAQQFSDYHSELNMSSLELGDSALYFCASSVGTSGASYEQYFGPGTRLTVT.

This chain connects TRBV11-2 to TRBJ2-3; the match to TRBD1 covers 12 bases. Germline V gives CDR1 SGHAT, CDR2 FQNNGV. With V trimmed by 1 base and J by 3 bases, 5 bases remained unmatched. This CDR3 spans 17 amino acids. This CDR3 is CASSLGTGQGATDTQYF. The CDR3, as DNA: TGTGCCAGCAGCTTAGGAACGGGACAGGGGGCAACAGATACGCAGTATTTT.

The CDR3 spells CASSFPLTGSRGQGNSPLHF. CDR3 nucleotide sequence: TGTGCCAGCAGCTTCCCCCTCACGGGCTCGCGGGGACAGGGAAATTCACCCCTCCACTTT. J is TRBJ1-6 and V is TRBV11-2, with TRBD1 identical over 9 bases. This CDR3 spans 20 amino acids. V lost 3 bases to trimming and J lost 7 bases; unmatched junction nucleotides: 19. Germline lookup yields CDR1 SGHAT and CDR2 FQNNGV.

CDR3 sequence reads: CASSSLPSPDTQYF. DNA for the CDR3: TGTGCCAGCAGTTCCCTCCCGTCACCAGATACGCAGTATTTT. The chain employs TRBV12-3 or TRBV12-4 and TRBJ2-3; no reliable D call. The germline V and J ends were trimmed by 4 bases and 4 bases, with 12 bases remaining between them. The CDR3 contains 14 residues.

This clonotype was detected only a few times. The rearrangement joins TRBV29-1 to TRBJ2-7, with a tentative D call TRBD1 (5 bases). Germline V gene lookup returns CDR1 SQVTM and CDR2 ANQGSEA. The germline V and J ends were trimmed by 6 bases and 3 bases, with 15 bases remaining between them. The length of the CDR3 is 13 residues. For the CDR3, the DNA is TGCAGCGTCCTTATTGGGGCAGGCTACGAGCAGTACTTC. Translation gives CSVLIGAGYEQYF.

The V gene is TRBV20-1, the J gene TRBJ2-1; D gene uncertain. This CDR3 spans 14 amino acids. Trimming took 1 base from V and 3 from J, leaving 10 bases between them. Germline V gives CDR1 DFQATT, CDR2 SNEGSKA (reference sequence). CDR3 region: CSARGLSFYNEQFF. For the CDR3, the DNA is TGCAGTGCTAGAGGGTTGTCGTTCTACAATGAGCAGTTCTTC.

This clonotype was picked up many times. CDR3 sequence reads: CASSSGGLELNYEQYF. CDR3 DNA sequence: TGCGCCAGCAGCAGCGGGGGGCTCGAGTTGAACTACGAGCAGTACTTC. J is TRBJ2-7 and V is TRBV5-1; 9 bases match TRBD2. This CDR3 spans 16 amino acids. Germline V gene data show CDR1 as SGHRS and CDR2 as YFSETQ. V lost 4 bases and J lost 3; bases outside the gene matches: 11.

V and J are TRBV4-1 and TRBJ2-7; D perhaps matches TRBD2 (5 bases). Trimming took off 1 base at V and 3 bases at J, with 10 bases between the two ends. The germline V gene has CDR1 MGHRA and CDR2 YSYEKL. The CDR3 length is 14 residues. CDR3 in amino acids: CASSQGRGNYEQYF. CDR3 DNA sequence: TGCGCCAGCAGCCAAGGAAGAGGGAACTACGAGCAGTACTTC.

This sequence joins TRBV27 and TRBJ2-7; D not resolved. Trimming removed 0 bases from V and 5 bases from J, with 11 bases in between. CDR3 size: 14 residues. Germline CDR1 and CDR2: MNHEY and SMNVEV (reference sequence). The CDR3 is CASSLSFGSDEQYF. CDR3 nucleotides: TGTGCCAGCAGTTTATCTTTTGGAAGCGACGAGCAGTACTTC.

J is TRBJ1-2 and V is TRBV29-1, with D possibly TRBD1 on 5 matching bases. This CDR3 has 14 residues. The germline V and J ends were trimmed by 3 bases and 8 bases, with 19 bases remaining between them. Germline CDR1 SQVTM, CDR2 ANQGSEA. CDR3 region: CSVDGWDEGGGYTF. CDR3 nucleotide sequence: TGCAGCGTTGACGGCTGGGACGAGGGAGGGGGCTACACCTTC.

This clonotype appeared many times. The chain carries TRBV12-3 or TRBV12-4 and TRBJ2-7; TRBD2 aligns across 8 bases. The CDR3 totals 16 residues. Trimming cost V 5 bases and J 8 bases; bases outside gene matches: 17. The DNA for the CDR3 is TGTGCCAGCAGTCCCCGGATCCTAGCGGGCCCCGAGAAGCAGTACTTC. Amino acid sequence: CASSPRILAGPEKQYF.

This clonotype was seen many times. CDR3 DNA: TGTGCCACAAGACAGGGGACGTACAATGAGCAGTTCTTC. This encodes CATRQGTYNEQFF. This chain uses TRBV2 with TRBJ2-1; TRBD1 matches at 8 bases. Trimming removed 10 bases from V and 4 bases from J; junction bases left unmatched: 6. CDR3 length: 13 residues. Germline assignment: CDR1 SNHLY and CDR2 FYNNEI.

Details on this clonotype: A junction end diverges from the germline sequence, so it may reflect a read error. This chain links TRBV5-1 with TRBJ2-7; 8 nucleotides match TRBD1. The CDR3 consists of 15 residues. In germline, CDR1 is SGHRS, CDR2 YFSETQ. The CDR3 loop is CASSTDRGYIYKQYF. The CDR3 region has the DNA TGCGCCAGCAGCACCGACAGGGGATATATCTACAAGCAGTACTTC.

The CDR3 DNA is TGTGCCAGCAGCGCCGAGGGACTAGCCGGCGAGCAGTACTTC. It specifies CASSAEGLAGEQYF. V and J are TRBV9 and TRBJ2-7; TRBD2 aligns across 9 bases. The V and J ends lost 3 bases and 6 bases, in that order; junction bases with no gene match: 7. This CDR3 comprises 14 residues. Germline V lookup: CDR1 SGDLS, CDR2 YYNGEE.

A few counts support this clonotype. V gene TRBV10-3 combines with J gene TRBJ2-7; 9 bases are a match to TRBD2. Germline trimming cut 7 bases from V and 3 bases from J; bases unmatched to any gene: 19. The CDR3 has 18 residues. CDR1 and CDR2 from the germline V gene are ENHRY and SYGVKD. The CDR3 region is CAIMGPHRSGGPYYEQYF. As DNA, the CDR3 is TGTGCCATCATGGGCCCCCATAGAAGCGGGGGGCCTTACTACGAGCAGTACTTC.